A single sample gave rise to the 27 T cell receptor beta chains below, sequenced in a study of cytomegalovirus exposure and HLA in healthy donors. Researchers ran the PCR with 60 Vbeta and 13 Jbeta primers. The assay was immunoSEQ multiplex PCR, and TCRdb's table has in-frame clones only and misses some. Among more than 90,000 clones listed, approximately 70% were seen once. The sample was PBMCs. These receptors were taken from a man younger than 45 in good health and CMV-seropositive.

This chain connects TRBV9 to TRBJ2-1, with 9 bases matching TRBD2. In germline, CDR1 is SGDLS, CDR2 YYNGEE. Trimming at V came to 5 bases and at J to 0 bases, leaving 9 bases not matched to a gene. The CDR3 consists of 17 residues. Written as DNA, the CDR3 is TGTGCCAGCAGTGACAGACTAGCGGATAGCTCCTACAATGAGCAGTTCTTC. It is translated as CASSDRLADSSYNEQFF.

The chain joins TRBV5-4 to TRBJ2-1; TRBD1 agrees at 8 bases. V dropped 5 bases and J dropped 4; count of bases not matched to a gene: 8. Germline V CDR1 and CDR2: SGHNT, YYREEE (reference sequence). This CDR3 comprises 15 residues. Here the CDR3 DNA reads TGTGCCAGCAGTCCCGACCAGGGGGCTTACAATGAGCAGTTCTTC. Translating it yields CASSPDQGAYNEQFF.

The V and J genes are TRBV27 and TRBJ2-3, with 11 bases fitting TRBD2. Germline CDR1 and CDR2: MNHEY and SMNVEV (reference sequence). CDR3 length equals 18 residues. J gave up 4 bases and V 5 bases, and 14 bases lay outside the gene matches. Here the CDR3 DNA reads TGTGCCAGCAGTCCCCGCGCCCTAGCGGGAGGAAGGGCAGATACGCAGTATTTT. This translates into CASSPRALAGGRADTQYF.

The chain joins TRBV29-1 to TRBJ2-2; D uncertain. V was pared by 2 bases and J by 4 bases, with 8 bases between. The CDR3 is 13 amino acids. Germline V gene sequence: CDR1 SQVTM, CDR2 ANQGSEA. CDR3 nucleotides: TGCAGCGTTGAACTTAGATTCACCGGGGAGCTGTTTTTT. Residues: CSVELRFTGELFF.

To note about this clone: The sample carries other DNA sequences with the same CDR3. CDR3 sequence: CASSLTGNYGYTF. The DNA of the CDR3 is TGTGCCAGCAGTTTAACAGGGAACTATGGCTACACCTTC. The chain has TRBV28 and TRBJ1-2, with a possible D match to TRBD1 (6 bases). The CDR3 covers 13 residues. V was cut by 2 bases and J by 2 bases, with 6 bases left in between. Per the germline V gene, CDR1 is MDHEN and CDR2 is SYDVKM.

The CDR3 spells CASEVIRQANYGYTF. Written as DNA, the CDR3 is TGTGCCAGCGAGGTAATCAGACAGGCTAACTATGGCTACACCTTC. The chain recombines TRBV2 with TRBJ1-2; D may be TRBD1 (6 bases). Germline CDR1 and CDR2: SNHLY and FYNNEI. Trimming took 8 bases from V and 0 from J, leaving 16 bases between them. The CDR3 spans 15 residues.

V usage is TRBV19 and J usage is TRBJ2-3, with TRBD2 as a possible D gene (5 bases). Germline V gives CDR1 LNHDA, CDR2 SQIVND (reference sequence). V shed 1 base and J shed 5 bases, with 10 bases lying between them. CDR3 length: 14 amino acids. The CDR3 loop is CASSIGAGGDTQYF. The CDR3 DNA is TGTGCCAGTAGTATAGGAGCAGGAGGAGATACGCAGTATTTT.

The chain has TRBV7-2 and TRBJ1-3; D is uncertain. The CDR3 covers 14 residues. Trimming stripped 5 bases from V and 0 bases from J, with 8 bases between. Germline lookup yields CDR1 SGHTA and CDR2 FQGNSA. The chain's CDR3 is CASSLRGSGNTIYF. CDR3 in DNA: TGTGCCAGCAGCCTACGGGGCTCTGGAAACACCATATATTTT.

This rearrangement joins TRBV7-3 to TRBJ2-3; tentatively, D is TRBD1 (6 bases). CDR1 is SGHTA, CDR2 FQGTGA, per germline. Trimming shortened V by 5 bases and J by 4 bases, and 10 bases separated the two germline ends. The CDR3 runs to 13 residues. The CDR3 loop is CASSHGGADTQYF. CDR3 DNA sequence: TGTGCCAGCAGCCATGGGGGCGCAGATACGCAGTATTTT.

The chain has TRBV19 and TRBJ1-2; D gene unclear. CDR1 LNHDA and CDR2 SQIVND come from the germline V gene (reference sequence). Deletions cut 5 bases from V and 0 bases from J, with 13 bases between. CDR3 length: 15 residues. The CDR3 DNA reads as TGTGCCAGTAGTGGGTGGAACGGAGCTAACTATGGCTACACCTTC. Residues: CASSGWNGANYGYTF.

The chain employs TRBV21-1 and TRBJ1-5; TRBD1 is the table's D call, not checked against the DNA. TRBV21-1 is given as a pseudogene. This CDR3 contains 19 residues. The CDR3 DNA follows: TGTGCCAGCAGCAAAGGAAAGGGACAGGGGGCTGGAAGGTATCAGCCCCAGCATTTT. Protein: CASSKGKGQGAGRYQPQHF.

The chain couples TRBV30 to TRBJ1-2; 9 bases fit TRBD1. Germline CDR1 reads GTSNPN; CDR2 reads SVGIG (reference sequence). Trimming cost V 6 bases and J 6 bases; bases outside gene matches: 11. The CDR3 sequence is 14 residues long. CDR3 in amino acids: CACTTGGDLNGYTF. The CDR3 coding sequence is TGTGCCTGCACCACAGGGGGCGATTTGAATGGCTACACCTTC.

J is TRBJ2-3 and V is TRBV6-6; TRBD2 is a possible D gene (6 bases). Germline assignment: CDR1 MNHNY and CDR2 SVGAGI (reference sequence). The V gene lost 6 bases and the J gene lost 2 bases, with 15 bases spanning the gap. CDR3 size: 15 residues. The CDR3 loop reads CASRGLQGYTDTQYF. In DNA, the CDR3 is TGTGCCAGCAGGGGACTTCAAGGTTACACAGATACGCAGTATTTT.

The gene calls are TRBV11-2 and TRBJ2-7, with a tentative D call TRBD1 (6 bases). Per the germline V gene, CDR1 is SGHAT and CDR2 is FQNNGV. There are 12 residues in the CDR3. V was clipped by 8 bases and J by 4 bases, with 12 bases between them. Here the CDR3 reads CASSSGAYEQYV. The CDR3, as DNA: TGTGCCAGCTCCTCAGGGGCTTACGAGCAGTACGTC.

This chain uses TRBV29-1 with TRBJ1-5; TRBD1 aligns across 7 bases. Germline V CDR1 and CDR2: SQVTM, ANQGSEA. The CDR3 loop spans 13 amino acids. V trimming: 4 bases; J trimming: 3 bases; junction bases outside the gene matches: 3. The CDR3 DNA reads TGCAGCGTTGGGGACAGCCTCAATCAGCCCCAGCATTTT. This sequence encodes CSVGDSLNQPQHF.

The V and J genes are TRBV28 and TRBJ2-5, with D possibly being TRBD1 (5 bases). Germline V gene sequence: CDR1 MDHEN, CDR2 SYDVKM. The V and J ends lost 2 bases and 1 base respectively, with 17 bases between them. The CDR3 is 17 residues long. The CDR3 here is CASSLLPGWGGQETQYF. The CDR3 DNA reads as TGTGCCAGCAGTTTACTTCCCGGTTGGGGCGGCCAAGAGACCCAGTACTTC.

The gene calls are TRBV5-1 and TRBJ2-7, with TRBD1 matching 9 bases. The CDR3 length is 16 residues. J lost 7 bases, V lost 4 bases, and 15 bases had no gene match. CDR1 and CDR2 from the germline V gene are SGHRS and YFSETQ. CDR3 bases: TGCGCCAGCAGCCCAGGACCGGGACAGGGAGGGAAAGAGCAGTACGTC. Its protein is CASSPGPGQGGKEQYV.

The rearrangement links TRBV7-8 to TRBJ2-7; a weak D match, TRBD2 (7 bases). The germline V gene encodes CDR1 SGHVS and CDR2 FQNEAQ. With 4 bases removed from V and 2 bases from J, the gap between germline ends came to 21 bases. The CDR3 runs 17 residues. The CDR3 coding sequence is TGTGCCAGCAGCTCAAGGGGGGGATCGGCTCAAACCTACGAGCAGTACTTC. Protein: CASSSRGGSAQTYEQYF.

The chain joins TRBV27 to TRBJ2-5; TRBD2 might be the D (6 bases). Germline V gene lookup returns CDR1 MNHEY and CDR2 SMNVEV (reference sequence). With 1 base removed from V and 1 base from J, the gap between germline ends came to 7 bases. This CDR3 spans 14 amino acids. The CDR3, as DNA: TGTGCCAGCAGTTTATGGAGGGGCCAAGAGACCCAGTACTTC. This translates into CASSLWRGQETQYF.

J is TRBJ2-2 and V is TRBV5-4; D gene ambiguous. The CDR3 contains 13 residues. V lost 4 bases and J lost 3, with 7 bases in between. Germline CDR1 reads SGHNT; CDR2 reads YYREEE (reference sequence). CDR3: CASSLSDTGELFF. The DNA for the CDR3 is TGTGCCAGCAGCCTGAGCGACACCGGGGAGCTGTTTTTT.

The rearrangement joins TRBV4-2 to TRBJ2-5; 14 positions match TRBD2. The length of the CDR3 is 18 residues. Germline V gives CDR1 LGHNA, CDR2 YNFKEQ. Trimming cost V 1 base and J 4 bases; bases outside gene matches: 8. Here the CDR3 reads CASSQGGTSGGPGETQYF. In DNA, the CDR3 is TGTGCCAGCAGCCAAGGTGGGACTAGCGGGGGCCCGGGAGAGACCCAGTACTTC.

This clone was seen once. The chain is built from TRBV5-6 and TRBJ1-2, with D perhaps matching TRBD1 (6 bases). This CDR3 is 12 amino acids long. V was cut by 5 bases and J by 8 bases, with 13 bases left in between. Per the germline V gene, CDR1 is SGHDT and CDR2 is YYEEEE. The CDR3 nucleotides read TGTGCCAGCAGTTTTCTAGGGGGAGGCTACACCTTC. Translation: CASSFLGGGYTF.

This clone was observed once. CDR3: CASYQTGLRRTDTQYF. The CDR3 DNA sequence: TGTGCCAGCTATCAGACAGGTCTCCGCCGCACAGATACGCAGTATTTT. The chain has TRBV18 and TRBJ2-3; TRBD1 is a possible D gene (6 bases). The CDR3 runs to 16 residues. Trimming cost V 7 bases and J 1 base, with 18 bases left between them. Per germline, CDR1 KGHSH and CDR2 LQKENI.

This chain connects TRBV27 to TRBJ1-1; 7 bases fit TRBD1. Trimming took 4 bases from V and 10 from J; bases not matched to a gene: 12. This CDR3 spans 14 amino acids. From germline, CDR1 is MNHEY and CDR2 SMNVEV (reference sequence). CDR3 protein: CASSSRQGALRAFF. CDR3 sequence (DNA): TGTGCCAGCAGTTCCCGACAGGGCGCCTTACGAGCTTTCTTT.

The gene calls are TRBV10-1 and TRBJ1-1, with no clear D. This CDR3 comprises 15 residues. Germline CDR1 reads WNHNN; CDR2 reads SYGVQD (reference sequence). Trimming pared 3 bases from V and 10 bases from J, leaving 21 bases between. CDR3 sequence reads: CASSESAGRRAAAFF. CDR3 nucleotides: TGCGCCAGCAGTGAAAGCGCCGGACGGAGGGCTGCAGCTTTCTTT.

V usage is TRBV9 and J usage is TRBJ2-1, with a tentative D call TRBD1 (6 bases). The V gene's germline CDR1 is SGDLS and CDR2 YYNGEE. The CDR3 has 14 residues. The V gene lost 4 bases and the J gene lost 2 bases, with 10 bases spanning the gap. The CDR3 here is CASSTSGAYNEQFF. The CDR3, as DNA: TGTGCCAGCAGCACTTCAGGGGCCTACAATGAGCAGTTCTTC.

The chain joins TRBV9 to TRBJ1-3; 7 bases agree with TRBD1. CDR1 and CDR2 from the germline V gene are SGDLS and YYNGEE. The CDR3 has 17 residues. The V and J ends lost 0 bases and 4 bases, in that order; junction bases with no gene match: 10. The CDR3 spells CASSVGATGVSGNTIYF. CDR3 sequence (DNA): TGTGCCAGCAGCGTAGGGGCTACAGGGGTCTCAGGAAACACCATATATTTT. The whole variable domain, remainder taken from reference TRBV9 and TRBJ1-3, is DSGVTQTPKHLITATGQRVTLRCSPRSGDLSVYWYQQSLDQGLQFLIQYYNGEERAKGNILERFSAQQFPDLHSELNLSSLELGDSALYFCASSVGATGVSGNTIYFGEGSWLTVV.